The clone carrying this T cell receptor (beta chain) occurred once. The antigen remains undetermined. This sample is part of a study of cytomegalovirus exposure and HLA in healthy donors. Study observations and caveats: Analysis performed later found around 15,000 TCR beta sequences associated with HLA alleles at 0.05 false discovery rate.

The germline CDR1 and CDR2 sequences are SGHDT and YYEEEE. V shed 2 bases and J shed 5 bases, with 4 bases lying between them. This CDR3 region has 11 residues. Amplification used 60 Vbeta primers and 13 Jbeta primers. TCRdb keeps only in-frame clones here, not all; method: immunoSEQ multiplex PCR. The sample contains roughly 62,000 clones, 60% to 80% of which appear only once. The sequence was obtained from a woman aged 40-49 years in good health and CMV-seropositive. The J gene is TRBJ2-5, the V gene TRBV5-6; D is unresolved. Sample: PBMCs. Here the CDR3 reads CASSFRETQYF. The CDR3 nucleotides are TGTGCCAGCAGCTTTCGGGAGACCCAGTACTTC. The whole variable domain, filled in from reference TRBV5-6 and TRBJ2-5, reads DAGVTQSPTHLIKTRGQQVTLRCSPKSGHDTVSWYQQALGQGPQFIFQYYEEEERQRGNFPDRFSGHQFPNYSSELNVNALLLGDSALYLCASSFRETQYFGPGTRLLVL.